This T cell receptor (beta chain) was documented in a study of T-cell reconstitution after alpha-beta-depleted transplantation in children. General observations from the study: One year after transplant, T-cell counts and diversity came mostly from newly produced T cells. The study traced high day-60 TCRbeta diversity in some patients to surviving recipient T cells and thymic progenitors. Reported findings indicate that, about two months after transplant, alpha-beta T cells came from several hundred expanded clones, which were derived from non-depleted graft cells.

There are many counts of this clonotype. What it binds is unknown. TCRbeta library preparation incorporated unique molecular identifiers. TCRdb reanalysed the PCR reads using MiXCR and keeps one entry per CDR3 protein. Of about 830,000 distinct CDR3 sequences listed, less than 20% were seen once; the top ten hold around 5.3%. In germline, CDR1 is MGHDK, CDR2 SYGVNS. There are 15 residues in the CDR3. After removal of 8 bases from V and 7 bases from J, the junction contained 11 bases not matched to a gene. The TCR comes from a male patient younger than 18 who had a stem cell transplant for acute lymphoblastic leukemia, so the T cells may come from the graft donor. The chain combines TRBV25-1 with TRBJ2-2; 9 bases agree with TRBD1. This specimen was PBMCs, mostly from graft donor cells, taken 360 days after TCRalphabeta/CD19-depleted stem cell transplant. For the CDR3, the DNA is TGTGCCAGCTATTACAGGGGGCAACGTGGCGGGGAGCTGTTTTTT. Translating gives CASYYRGQRGGELFF.